A selection of T cell receptor beta chains follows, all from one sample in a study of Graves' ophthalmopathy and Graves' hyperthyroidism. TCRdb reprocessed the multiplex PCR reads with MiXCR, giving one entry per CDR3 protein. The sample lists roughly 400,000 distinct CDR3 sequences; approximately 15% were seen once. The sequencing sample was made of peripheral blood. These receptor sequences come from a woman younger than 35 with stable Graves' hyperthyroidism. CDR3s include the opening cysteine and the closing phenylalanine or tryptophan. The D gene is left open where the match is weak. Where a row states a size, it is once, few, many or the class of an expanded clone; other rows omit it.

cdr3_aa,cdr3_nt,clone_size,v_call,j_call,d_call
CASRRGWNQPQHF,TGTGCCAGCAGGCGGGGGTGGAATCAGCCCCAGCATTTT,many,TRBV6-1,TRBJ1-5,.
CASSPKTGTPANYGYTF,TGTGCCAGCTCACCCAAGACGGGCACCCCGGCTAACTATGGCTACACCTTC,.,TRBV18,TRBJ1-2,.
CASSSQSGAGEAFF,TGCGCCAGCAGCTCCCAATCGGGGGCGGGTGAAGCTTTCTTT,few,TRBV5-1,TRBJ1-1,.
CASSAGQGAGGANVLTF,TGTGCCAGCAGTGCAGGACAGGGGGCAGGTGGGGCCAACGTCCTGACTTTC,many,TRBV2,TRBJ2-6,TRBD1
CASSDTGAEQYF,TGTGCCAGCAGTGATACCGGGGCCGAGCAGTACTTC,many,TRBV25-1,TRBJ2-7,.
CASSLVPTNTEAFF,TGTGCCAGCAGTTTAGTCCCAACGAACACTGAAGCTTTCTTT,many,TRBV12-3/TRBV12-4,TRBJ1-1,.
CATSTQWGENIQYF,TGTGCCACCAGCACCCAGTGGGGGGAAAACATTCAGTACTTC,many,TRBV15,TRBJ2-4,.
CSVEIYQGAYGYTF,TGCAGCGTTGAAATCTATCAGGGGGCCTATGGCTACACCTTC,many,TRBV29-1,TRBJ1-2,TRBD1
CASSLSTIANYGYTF,TGTGCCAGCAGCTTAAGTACCATAGCTAACTATGGCTACACCTTC,.,TRBV7-2,TRBJ1-2,.
CALRGGRGGYTF,TGTGCCCTCCGAGGGGGTCGGGGTGGCTACACCTTC,many,TRBV7-8,TRBJ1-2,.
CASSGAGASGTQYF,TGTGCCAGCAGCGGAGCGGGGGCCTCAGGGACCCAGTACTTC,many,TRBV9,TRBJ2-5,TRBD2
CASSTRTGGSRETQYF,TGTGCCAGCAGCACCCGGACAGGGGGCTCCCGGGAGACCCAGTACTTC,many,TRBV7-2,TRBJ2-5,TRBD1